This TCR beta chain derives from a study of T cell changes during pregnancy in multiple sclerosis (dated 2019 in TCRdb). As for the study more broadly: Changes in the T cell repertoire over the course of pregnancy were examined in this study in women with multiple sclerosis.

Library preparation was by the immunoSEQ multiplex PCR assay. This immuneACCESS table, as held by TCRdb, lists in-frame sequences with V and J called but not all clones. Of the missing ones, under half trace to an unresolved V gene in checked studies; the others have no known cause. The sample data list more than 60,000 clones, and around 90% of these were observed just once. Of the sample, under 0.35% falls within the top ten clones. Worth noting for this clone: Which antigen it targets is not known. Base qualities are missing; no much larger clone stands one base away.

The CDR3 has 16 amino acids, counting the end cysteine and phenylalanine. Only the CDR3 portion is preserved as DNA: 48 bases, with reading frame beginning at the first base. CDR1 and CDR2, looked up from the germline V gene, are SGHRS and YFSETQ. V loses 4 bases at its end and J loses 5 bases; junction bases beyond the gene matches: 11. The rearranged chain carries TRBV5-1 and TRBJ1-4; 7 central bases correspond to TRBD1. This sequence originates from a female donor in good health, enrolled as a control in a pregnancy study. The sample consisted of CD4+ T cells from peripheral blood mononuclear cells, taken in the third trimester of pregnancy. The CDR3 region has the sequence CASSILQTGDNEKLFF. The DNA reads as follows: TGCGCCAGCAGCATACTCCAAACAGGGGACAATGAAAAACTGTTTTTT.